Below are 24 T cell receptor beta chains sequenced from a single sample in a study of control samples from healthy donors and cancer patients. Produced via immunoSEQ multiplex PCR; TCRdb's table is partial and in-frame only. The data show some 120,000 clones, just under 90% seen once. What was sequenced was blood. The receptors originated from a man aged 25 to 40 in good health.

The chain carries TRBV24-1 and TRBJ1-2; TRBD1 matches 8 bases. Germline V gene lookup returns CDR1 KGHDR and CDR2 SFDVKD. This CDR3 region has 15 residues. V was pared by 2 bases and J by 5 bases, with 6 bases of the junction left unmatched. The CDR3 sequence is CATSDSETGEYGYTF. The DNA of the CDR3 is TGTGCCACCAGTGATTCGGAGACAGGGGAGTATGGCTACACCTTC.

The rearrangement links TRBV5-1 to TRBJ2-3, with 11 positions matching TRBD1. The V segment lost 4 bases and the J segment 5 bases; nucleotides outside the gene matches: 6. The CDR3 totals 15 residues. The germline CDR1 and CDR2 sequences are SGHRS and YFSETQ. The CDR3: CASSLGQGAVDTQYF. CDR3 nucleotides: TGCGCCAGCAGCCTAGGACAGGGGGCCGTAGATACGCAGTATTTT. Using reference TRBV5-1 and TRBJ2-3 for the parts outside the CDR3, the full variable domain is KAGVTQTPRYLIKTRGQQVTLSCSPISGHRSVSWYQQTPGQGLQFLFEYFSETQRNKGNFPGRFSGRQFSNSRSEMNVSTLELGDSALYLCASSLGQGAVDTQYFGPGTRLTVL.

This clone was counted a single time. This sequence joins TRBV7-2 and TRBJ1-5; no firm D call. V was pared by 2 bases and J by 2 bases, with 10 bases between. The CDR3 spans 15 residues. The V gene's germline CDR1 is SGHTA and CDR2 FQGNSA. CDR3: CASSLSNGRNQPQHF. In DNA form, the CDR3 reads TGTGCCAGCAGCTTATCGAATGGACGCAATCAGCCCCAGCATTTT.

This chain links TRBV7-7 with TRBJ2-1; TRBD1 matches 7 bases. The V gene's germline CDR1 is SSHAT and CDR2 FNYEAQ (reference sequence). V dropped 2 bases and J dropped 10; count of bases not matched to a gene: 23. This CDR3 comprises 19 residues. Written as DNA, the CDR3 is TGTGCCAGCAGCTTATCCGCAGGGTCGGGACGAGACAGGGTTGGGGAGCAGTTCTTC. It is translated as CASSLSAGSGRDRVGEQFF. Variable domain in full (rest from reference TRBV7-7 and TRBJ2-1): GAGVSQSPRYKVTKRGQDVTLRCDPISSHATLYWYQQALGQGPEFLTYFNYEAQPDKSGLPSDRFSAERPEGSISTLTIQRTEQRDSAMYRCASSLSAGSGRDRVGEQFFGPGTRLTVL.

The chain joins TRBV24-1 to TRBJ2-7; D is tentatively TRBD1 or TRBD2 (5 bases each). The CDR3 length is 13 residues. Looked up from germline, CDR1 is KGHDR and CDR2 is SFDVKD. Trimming removed 7 bases from V and 2 bases from J, with 11 bases in between. The CDR3 here is CATSPGTPYEQYF. DNA of the CDR3: TGTGCCACCAGCCCCGGGACCCCCTACGAGCAGTACTTC.

The CDR3 reads CASSLARQPEQFF. The CDR3 DNA reads TGTGCCAGCAGCTTGGCCCGGCAGCCTGAGCAGTTCTTC. The chain recombines TRBV5-6 with TRBJ2-1, with no clear D. V lost 0 bases, J lost 9 bases, and 10 bases lay in between. CDR1 and CDR2 from the germline V gene are SGHDT and YYEEEE. The CDR3 runs 13 residues.

This clone was seen just once. The chain has TRBV11-3 and TRBJ1-4; no reliable D call. Trimming took off 1 base at V and 0 bases at J, with 3 bases between the two ends. Germline V gene data show CDR1 as SGHNT and CDR2 as YENEEA. The CDR3 contains 14 residues. As DNA, the CDR3 is TGTGCCAGCAGCTTAGGCCCAACTAATGAAAAACTGTTTTTT. Its translation: CASSLGPTNEKLFF.

The chain uses TRBV3-1 (or the pseudogene TRBV3-2) and TRBJ2-5, with 9 positions matching TRBD1. The CDR3 consists of 15 residues. The V segment lost 4 bases and the J segment 5 bases; nucleotides outside the gene matches: 8. Germline CDR1 and CDR2: LGHDT and YNNKEL (reference sequence). CDR3: CASSLGTGRVETQYF. The CDR3 region has the DNA TGTGCCAGCAGCCTTGGGACAGGGCGTGTGGAGACCCAGTACTTC.

This chain joins TRBV10-3 and TRBJ1-5; 9 bases match TRBD1. The CDR3 sequence is 14 residues long. Germline trimming cut 6 bases from V and 4 bases from J; bases unmatched to any gene: 4. The V gene's germline CDR1 is ENHRY and CDR2 SYGVKD. CDR3 loop: CAIRGQGPNQPQHF. The CDR3 DNA reads as TGTGCCATCAGGGGACAGGGCCCTAATCAGCCCCAGCATTTT.

This chain connects TRBV27 to TRBJ2-7; 7 bases align to TRBD2. Germline trimming cut 2 bases from V and 5 bases from J; bases unmatched to any gene: 6. Per germline, CDR1 MNHEY and CDR2 SMNVEV (reference sequence). This CDR3 has 14 amino acids. The CDR3 sequence: CASSLGTGRDEQYF. DNA of the CDR3: TGTGCCAGCAGTTTAGGTACGGGGAGGGACGAGCAGTACTTC.

This clone appeared a single time. V is TRBV11-2 and J is TRBJ2-7, with D maybe TRBD1 (6 bases). This CDR3 comprises 12 residues. Germline V gives CDR1 SGHAT, CDR2 FQNNGV. Deletions cut 4 bases from V and 3 bases from J, with 7 bases between. CDR3 in amino acids: CASSSGHYEQYF. The DNA of the CDR3 is TGTGCCAGCAGCTCGGGACACTACGAGCAGTACTTC.

V gene TRBV5-1 combines with J gene TRBJ2-3; 7 nucleotides agree with TRBD1. V shed 5 bases, J shed 0 bases, and the junction held 9 bases outside the gene matches. Germline-derived CDR1 and CDR2 are SGHRS and YFSETQ. This CDR3 is 16 amino acids long. The CDR3 nucleotides are TGCGCCAGCAGTACTGGGACAGCCCATAGCACAGATACGCAGTATTTT. This sequence encodes CASSTGTAHSTDTQYF.

This clone was counted only a few times. This chain connects TRBV5-1 to TRBJ1-6; D perhaps matches TRBD1 (5 bases). Trimming took 0 bases from V and 14 from J, leaving 9 bases between them. This CDR3 comprises 12 residues. Germline CDR1 is SGHRS and CDR2 is YFSETQ. In DNA, the CDR3 is TGCGCCAGCAGCTTGGCGGGGGGGACCCTCCACTTT. Protein product: CASSLAGGTLHF.

V and J are TRBV7-9 and TRBJ2-5, with D perhaps TRBD2 (6 bases). The CDR3 runs 16 residues. Trimming took 5 bases from V and 5 from J, leaving 21 bases between them. The germline CDR1 and CDR2 sequences are SEHNR and FQNEAQ (reference sequence). CDR3 nucleotide sequence: TGTGCCAGCAGCATATTGGAGAAGGGGAGGCGGGAGACCCAGTACTTC. Translation: CASSILEKGRRETQYF.

The V call is TRBV2, the J call TRBJ1-5; no definite D call. There are 14 residues in the CDR3. Germline V gives CDR1 SNHLY, CDR2 FYNNEI. Trimming took off 4 bases at V and 0 bases at J, with 7 bases between the two ends. The chain's CDR3 is CASSGGDSNQPQHF. The CDR3 nucleotides are TGTGCCAGCAGTGGCGGCGATAGCAATCAGCCCCAGCATTTT.

J is TRBJ2-3 and V is TRBV9; D is unresolved. The CDR3 is 11 amino acids. The V and J ends lost 4 bases and 11 bases respectively, with 11 bases between them. Per germline, CDR1 SGDLS and CDR2 YYNGEE. CDR3 bases: TGTGCCAGCAGCCCTGGTGCTGGGCAGTATTTT. This translates into CASSPGAGQYF.

The rearrangement uses TRBV9 and TRBJ1-5; D remains ambiguous. The V and J ends lost 4 bases and 4 bases respectively, with 9 bases between them. The germline CDR1 and CDR2 sequences are SGDLS and YYNGEE. The CDR3 consists of 13 residues. The CDR3, as DNA: TGTGCCAGCAGCAGAGATGCGAATCAGCCCCAGCATTTT. It codes for CASSRDANQPQHF.

The chain recombines TRBV12-3 or TRBV12-4 with TRBJ2-2; D perhaps matches TRBD1 (6 bases). The ends were cut back, 5 bases at V and 7 bases at J, with 8 bases in the middle. This CDR3 comprises 12 residues. CDR3 bases: TGTGCCAGCAGTATGGACAGCGGGGAGCTGTTTTTT. As protein: CASSMDSGELFF.

The gene calls are TRBV13 and TRBJ1-4, with 10 positions matching TRBD1. V lost 4 bases to trimming and J lost 4 bases; unmatched junction nucleotides: 6. The CDR3 spans 16 residues. Looked up from germline, CDR1 is PRHDT and CDR2 is FYEKMQ (reference sequence). As DNA, the CDR3 is TGTGCCAGCAGCTCGACAGGGGGCATGGGTAATGAAAAACTGTTTTTT. Protein product: CASSSTGGMGNEKLFF. Based on the CDR3 plus reference TRBV13 and TRBJ1-4, the full variable domain is AAGVIQSPRHLIKEKRETATLKCYPIPRHDTVYWYQQGPGQDPQFLISFYEKMQSDKGSIPDRFSAQQFSDYHSELNMSSLELGDSALYFCASSSTGGMGNEKLFFGSGTQLSVL.

V is TRBV7-9 and J is TRBJ1-6, with a tentative D call TRBD1 (6 bases). From germline, CDR1 is SEHNR and CDR2 FQNEAQ (reference sequence). The CDR3 loop spans 13 amino acids. Deletions cut 4 bases from V and 7 bases from J, with 8 bases between. The CDR3 here is CASSSTGNSPLHF. Written as DNA, the CDR3 is TGTGCCAGCAGCTCCACAGGGAATTCACCCCTCCACTTT.

CDR3 residues: CASSPQGGNEQFF. The DNA of the CDR3 is TGTGCCAGCAGCCCGCAGGGGGGGAATGAGCAGTTCTTC. The chain carries TRBV7-3 and TRBJ2-1, with D possibly being TRBD1 or TRBD2 (7 bases each). V lost 5 bases to trimming and J lost 7 bases, with 12 bases between them. Germline assignment: CDR1 SGHTA and CDR2 FQGTGA. This CDR3 is 13 amino acids long.

The V gene is TRBV5-1, the J gene TRBJ2-1, with 7 nucleotides matching TRBD1. Germline V gene data show CDR1 as SGHRS and CDR2 as YFSETQ. The CDR3 spans 15 residues. V gave up 2 bases and J gave up 1 base; unmatched junction bases: 3. The CDR3: CASSLGGESYNEQFF. As DNA, the CDR3 is TGCGCCAGCAGCTTAGGGGGCGAATCCTACAATGAGCAGTTCTTC.

This clone has only one observation. The chain links TRBV5-1 to TRBJ2-5; D possibly uses TRBD1 or TRBD2 (5 bases each). The V gene lost 6 bases and the J gene lost 5 bases, with 14 bases spanning the gap. The germline V gene has CDR1 SGHRS and CDR2 YFSETQ. The CDR3 is 13 amino acids. In DNA form, the CDR3 reads TGCGCCAGCAACTATGGGGGTACTGAGACCCAGTACTTC. Amino acid sequence: CASNYGGTETQYF.

V is TRBV10-3 and J is TRBJ2-5; 8 bases align to TRBD2. The ends lost 10 bases at V and 2 bases at J; junction bases unmatched: 18. CDR1 and CDR2 (germline): ENHRY, SYGVKD. The CDR3 contains 17 residues. In nucleotides, the CDR3 is TGTGCCACCGAACCAGGACTAGCAGTCCAAGGTCAAGAGACCCAGTACTTC. Its translation: CATEPGLAVQGQETQYF.